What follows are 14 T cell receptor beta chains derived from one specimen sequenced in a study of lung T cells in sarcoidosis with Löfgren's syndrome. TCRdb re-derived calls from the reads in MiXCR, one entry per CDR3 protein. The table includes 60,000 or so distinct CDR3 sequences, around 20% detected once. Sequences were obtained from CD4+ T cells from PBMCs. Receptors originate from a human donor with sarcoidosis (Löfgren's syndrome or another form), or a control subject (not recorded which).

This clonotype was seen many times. CDR3 in amino acids: CSATPGQGANYGYTF. The CDR3 coding sequence is TGCAGTGCTACCCCGGGGCAGGGCGCCAACTATGGCTACACCTTC. V and J are TRBV20-1 and TRBJ1-2; maybe TRBD1 (5 bases). V was pared by 4 bases and J by 2 bases, with 17 bases between. Germline V gives CDR1 DFQATT, CDR2 SNEGSKA (reference sequence). The CDR3 loop spans 15 amino acids.

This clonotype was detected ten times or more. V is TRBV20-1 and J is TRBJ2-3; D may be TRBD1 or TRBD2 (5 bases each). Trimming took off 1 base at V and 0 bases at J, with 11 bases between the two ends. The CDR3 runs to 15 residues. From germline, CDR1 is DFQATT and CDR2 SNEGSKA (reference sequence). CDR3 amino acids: CSARARGSSTDTQYF. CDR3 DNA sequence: TGCAGTGCTAGAGCCCGGGGCAGTAGCACAGATACGCAGTATTTT.

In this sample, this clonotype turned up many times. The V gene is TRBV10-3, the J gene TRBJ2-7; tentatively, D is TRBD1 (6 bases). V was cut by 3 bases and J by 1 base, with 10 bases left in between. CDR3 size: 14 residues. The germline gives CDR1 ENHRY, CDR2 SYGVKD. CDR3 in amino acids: CAISERTGSYEQYV. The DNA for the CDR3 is TGTGCCATCAGTGAACGCACAGGGTCCTACGAGCAGTACGTC.

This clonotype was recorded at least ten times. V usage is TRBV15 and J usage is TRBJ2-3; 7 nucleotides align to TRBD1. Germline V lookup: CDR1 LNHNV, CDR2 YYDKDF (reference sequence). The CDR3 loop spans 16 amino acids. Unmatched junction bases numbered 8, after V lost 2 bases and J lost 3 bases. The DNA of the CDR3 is TGTGCCACCAGCAGACATACAGGGGTCGCTACAGATACGCAGTATTTT. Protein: CATSRHTGVATDTQYF. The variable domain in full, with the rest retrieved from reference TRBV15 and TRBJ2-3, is DAMVIQNPRYQVTQFGKPVTLSCSQTLNHNVMYWYQQKSSQAPKLLFHYYDKDFNNEADTPDNFQSRRPNTSFCFLDIRSPGLGDTAMYLCATSRHTGVATDTQYFGPGTRLTVL.

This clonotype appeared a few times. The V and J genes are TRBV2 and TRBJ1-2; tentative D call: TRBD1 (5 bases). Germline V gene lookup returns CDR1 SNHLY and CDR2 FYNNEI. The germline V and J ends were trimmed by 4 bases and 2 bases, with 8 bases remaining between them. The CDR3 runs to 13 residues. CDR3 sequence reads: CASSGDSNYGYTF. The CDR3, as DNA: TGTGCCAGCAGTGGGGACTCCAACTATGGCTACACCTTC.

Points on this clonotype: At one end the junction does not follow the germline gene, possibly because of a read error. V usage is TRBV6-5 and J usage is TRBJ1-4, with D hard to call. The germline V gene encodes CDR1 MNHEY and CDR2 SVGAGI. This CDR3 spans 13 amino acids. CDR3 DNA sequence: TGCGCCGGCAGTGGATCAACTAATGAAAAACTGTTTTTT. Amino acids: CAGSGSTNEKLFF.

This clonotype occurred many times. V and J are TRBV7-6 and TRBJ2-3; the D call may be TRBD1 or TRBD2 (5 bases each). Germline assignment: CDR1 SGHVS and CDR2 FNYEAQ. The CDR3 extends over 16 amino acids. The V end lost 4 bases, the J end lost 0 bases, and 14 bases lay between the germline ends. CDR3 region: CASSSGTTLSTDTQYF. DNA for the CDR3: TGTGCCAGCAGCTCCGGGACCACGCTTAGCACAGATACGCAGTATTTT. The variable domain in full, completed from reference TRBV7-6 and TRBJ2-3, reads GAGVSQSPRYKVTKRGQDVALRCDPISGHVSLYWYRQALGQGPEFLTYFNYEAQQDKSGLPNDRFSAERPEGSISTLTIQRTEQRDSAMYRCASSSGTTLSTDTQYFGPGTRLTVL.

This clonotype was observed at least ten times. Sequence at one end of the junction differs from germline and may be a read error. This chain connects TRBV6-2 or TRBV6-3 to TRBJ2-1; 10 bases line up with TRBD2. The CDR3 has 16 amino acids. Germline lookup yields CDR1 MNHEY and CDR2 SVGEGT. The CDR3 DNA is TGTGCCAGCAATTACTTACTAGCGGGGTCCGGCAATGAGCAGTTCTTC. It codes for CASNYLLAGSGNEQFF.

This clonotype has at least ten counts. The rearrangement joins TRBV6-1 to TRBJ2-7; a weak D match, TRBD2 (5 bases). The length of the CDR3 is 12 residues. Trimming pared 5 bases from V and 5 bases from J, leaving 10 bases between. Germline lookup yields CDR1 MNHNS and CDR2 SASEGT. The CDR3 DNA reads TGTGCCAGCAGTTCCCCGAGGGACGAGCAGTACTTC. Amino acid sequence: CASSSPRDEQYF.

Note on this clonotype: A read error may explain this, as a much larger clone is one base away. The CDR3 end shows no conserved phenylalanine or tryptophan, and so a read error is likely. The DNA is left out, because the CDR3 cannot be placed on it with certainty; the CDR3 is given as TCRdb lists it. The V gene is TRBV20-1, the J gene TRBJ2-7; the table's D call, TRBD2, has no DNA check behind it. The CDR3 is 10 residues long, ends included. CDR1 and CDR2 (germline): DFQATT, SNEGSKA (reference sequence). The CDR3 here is CSAGSQGRDL.

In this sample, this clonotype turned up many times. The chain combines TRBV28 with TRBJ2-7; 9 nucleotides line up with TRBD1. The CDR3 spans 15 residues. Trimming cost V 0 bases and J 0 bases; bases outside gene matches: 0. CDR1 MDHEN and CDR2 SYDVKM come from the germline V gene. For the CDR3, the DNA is TGTGCCAGCAGTTTATGGACAGGGGGCTCCTACGAGCAGTACTTC. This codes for CASSLWTGGSYEQYF.

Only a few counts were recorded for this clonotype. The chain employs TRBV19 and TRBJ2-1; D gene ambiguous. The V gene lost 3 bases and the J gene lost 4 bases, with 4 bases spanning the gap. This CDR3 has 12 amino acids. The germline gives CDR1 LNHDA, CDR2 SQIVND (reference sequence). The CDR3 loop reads CASSMIYNEQFF. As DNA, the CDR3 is TGTGCCAGTAGTATGATTTACAATGAGCAGTTCTTC.

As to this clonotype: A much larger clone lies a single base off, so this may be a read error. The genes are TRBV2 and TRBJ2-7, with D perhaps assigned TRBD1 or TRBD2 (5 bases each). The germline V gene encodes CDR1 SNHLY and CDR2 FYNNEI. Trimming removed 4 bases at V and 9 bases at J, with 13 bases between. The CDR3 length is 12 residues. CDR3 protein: CASSAGPWGQYF. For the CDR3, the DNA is TGTGCCAGCAGTGCGGGGCCCTGGGGGCAGTACTTC. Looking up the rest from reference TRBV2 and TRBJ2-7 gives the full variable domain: EPEVTQTPSHQVTQMGQEVILRCVPISNHLYFYWYRQILGQKVEFLVSFYNNEISEKSEIFDDQFSVERPDGSNFTLKIRSTKLEDSAMYFCASSAGPWGQYFGPGTRLTVT.

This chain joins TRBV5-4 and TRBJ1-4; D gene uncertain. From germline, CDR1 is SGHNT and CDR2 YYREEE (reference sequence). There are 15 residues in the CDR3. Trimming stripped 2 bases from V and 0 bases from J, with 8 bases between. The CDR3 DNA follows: TGTGCCAGCAGCTTAACCGGTGCAACTAATGAAAAACTGTTTTTT. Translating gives CASSLTGATNEKLFF. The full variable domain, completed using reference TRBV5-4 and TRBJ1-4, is ETGVTQSPTHLIKTRGQQVTLRCSSQSGHNTVSWYQQALGQGPQFIFQYYREEENGRGNFPPRFSGLQFPNYSSELNVNALELDDSALYLCASSLTGATNEKLFFGSGTQLSVL.